This note documents a single T cell receptor (beta chain) sequence. Its antigen remains unknown. This record comes from a study of T cell responses to AZD1222 COVID-19 vaccine. Second doses were pooled across both intervals (about 4 or about 12 weeks). With 5 bases clipped from V and 8 bases from J, the junction kept 12 bases outside the gene matches. Germline V CDR1 and CDR2: SEHNR, FQNEAQ (reference sequence). The CDR3 extends over 16 amino acids. Whole-study findings and limits: There were mostly white British donors and more females than males, and clonal diversity was possibly underestimated.

TCRdb's copy holds only in-frame clones and misses some; the assay was immunoSEQ multiplex PCR. The sample records roughly 150,000 clones, around 88% being singletons. This chain connects TRBV7-9 to TRBJ1-2; 12 nucleotides agree with TRBD1. The source material was peripheral blood, sampled 28 days after the second AZD1222 dose. This sequence originates from an adult who received the AZD1222 COVID-19 vaccine. CDR3 region: CASSATAGQGARGYTF. The CDR3 DNA reads TGTGCCAGCAGCGCGACGGCGGGACAGGGGGCGCGGGGCTACACCTTC. The full variable domain, completed using reference TRBV7-9 and TRBJ1-2, is DTGVSQNPRHKITKRGQNVTFRCDPISEHNRLYWYRQTLGQGPEFLTYFQNEAQLEKSRLLSDRFSAERPKGSFSTLEIQRTEQGDSAMYLCASSATAGQGARGYTFGSGTRLTVV.